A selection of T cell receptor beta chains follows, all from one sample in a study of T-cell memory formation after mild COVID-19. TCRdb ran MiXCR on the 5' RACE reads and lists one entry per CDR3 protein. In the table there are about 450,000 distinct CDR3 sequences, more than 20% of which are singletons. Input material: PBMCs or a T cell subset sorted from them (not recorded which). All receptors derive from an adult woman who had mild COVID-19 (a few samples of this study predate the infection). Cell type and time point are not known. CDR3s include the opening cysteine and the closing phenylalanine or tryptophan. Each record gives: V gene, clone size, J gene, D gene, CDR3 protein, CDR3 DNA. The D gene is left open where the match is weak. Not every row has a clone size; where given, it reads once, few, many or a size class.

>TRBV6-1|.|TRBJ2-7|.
CASRSREGTYEQYF
TGTGCCAGCAGATCCAGGGAAGGTACCTACGAGCAGTACTTC
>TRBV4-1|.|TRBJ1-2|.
CASSQESLPGLYREGYTF
TGCGCCAGCAGCCAAGAGTCCTTGCCTGGGCTTTACAGGGAAGGCTACACCTTC
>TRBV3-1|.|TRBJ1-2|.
CASSQVGGSYGYTF
TGTGCCAGCAGCCAAGTCGGGGGGAGTTATGGCTACACCTTC
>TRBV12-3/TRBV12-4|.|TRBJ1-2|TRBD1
CASSQGASHDGYTF
TGTGCCAGCAGCCAGGGGGCGAGTCACGATGGCTACACCTTC
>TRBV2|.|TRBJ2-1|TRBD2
CASSGAGTRGSNEQFF
TGTGCCAGCAGTGGAGCGGGGACTAGAGGTTCGAATGAGCAGTTCTTC
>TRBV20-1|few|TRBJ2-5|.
CSARDLETQYF
TGCAGTGCAAGAGACCTAGAGACCCAGTACTTC
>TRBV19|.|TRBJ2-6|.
CASSAGLQSGANVLTF
TGTGCCAGTAGTGCAGGGCTCCAATCTGGGGCCAACGTCCTGACTTTC
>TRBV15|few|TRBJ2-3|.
CATSRDRGISTDTQYF
TGTGCCACCAGCAGAGATCGCGGGATCAGCACAGATACGCAGTATTTT
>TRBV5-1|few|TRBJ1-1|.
CASSLGVENTEAFF
TGCGCCAGCAGCTTGGGGGTCGAGAACACTGAAGCTTTCTTT
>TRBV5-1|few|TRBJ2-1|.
CASSPSGTSYHNEQFF
TGCGCCAGCAGCCCCTCCGGGACTTCCTATCACAATGAGCAGTTCTTC
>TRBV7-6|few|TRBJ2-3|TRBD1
CASSLGALRGQDTQYF
TGTGCCAGCAGCTTAGGGGCGCTCAGGGGGCAGGATACGCAGTATTTT
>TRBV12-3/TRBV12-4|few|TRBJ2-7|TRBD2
CASSLRLAGDHYEQYF
TGTGCCAGCAGTTTAAGGCTAGCGGGAGACCATTACGAGCAGTACTTC
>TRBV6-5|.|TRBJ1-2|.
CASSYSSMRYGYTF
TGTGCCAGCAGTTACTCGTCCATGAGATATGGCTACACCTTC
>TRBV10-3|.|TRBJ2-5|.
CAISESKETQYF
TGTGCCATCAGTGAGTCGAAAGAGACCCAGTACTTC
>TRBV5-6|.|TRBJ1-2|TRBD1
CASSGTGPGYTF
TGTGCCAGCAGCGGGACAGGGCCCGGCTACACCTTC
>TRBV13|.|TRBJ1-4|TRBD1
CASRLAGTVNEKLFF
TGTGCCAGCAGATTAGCCGGGACAGTTAATGAAAAACTGTTTTTT
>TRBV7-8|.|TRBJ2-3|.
CASSPRGSHATDTQYF
TGTGCCAGCAGCCCCCGGGGCAGCCACGCCACAGATACGCAGTATTTT
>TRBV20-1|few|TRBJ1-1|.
CSARVAGLTEAFF
TGCAGTGCTAGAGTCGCAGGGCTCACTGAAGCTTTCTTT
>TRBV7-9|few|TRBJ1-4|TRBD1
CASSSNPGQTDEKLFF
TGTGCCAGCAGCTCCAACCCGGGACAGACGGATGAAAAACTGTTTTTT
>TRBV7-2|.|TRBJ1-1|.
CASSVRGRGPEAFF
TGTGCCAGCAGCGTGCGAGGGCGTGGGCCTGAAGCTTTCTTT
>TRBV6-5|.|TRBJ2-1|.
CASSYSILRSDKEDEQFF
TGTGCCAGCAGTTACTCGATTCTCCGGTCTGATAAAGAGGATGAGCAGTTCTTC
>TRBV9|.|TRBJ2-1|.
CASSLGEVEQFF
TGTGCCAGCAGCCTCGGAGAAGTTGAGCAGTTCTTC
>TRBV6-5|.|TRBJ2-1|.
CASRRAGDPSYNEQFF
TGTGCCAGCCGCAGGGCAGGGGACCCCTCCTACAATGAGCAGTTCTTC
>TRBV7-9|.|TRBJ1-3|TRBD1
CASSYGQGKMSGNTIYF
TGTGCCAGCAGCTACGGACAGGGTAAAATGTCTGGAAACACCATATATTTT
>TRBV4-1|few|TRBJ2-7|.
CASSPPDSEQYF
TGCGCCAGCAGCCCCCCCGATTCCGAGCAGTACTTC
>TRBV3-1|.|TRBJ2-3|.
CASSQQGTTDTQYF
TGTGCCAGCAGCCAACAGGGGACCACAGATACGCAGTATTTT
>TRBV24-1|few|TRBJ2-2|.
CATSEALSGTGELFF
TGTGCCACCAGTGAAGCGTTATCAGGTACCGGGGAGCTGTTTTTT
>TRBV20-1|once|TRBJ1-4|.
CSARDQGTGNEKLFF
TGCAGTGCTAGAGATCAGGGGACGGGTAATGAAAAACTGTTTTTT
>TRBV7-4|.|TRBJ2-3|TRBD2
CASTTGTSGSRRDTQYF
TGTGCCAGCACTACCGGGACTAGCGGGAGCAGGAGAGATACGCAGTATTTT
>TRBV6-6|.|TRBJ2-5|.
CASSYRDTKETQYF
TGTGCCAGCAGTTACAGGGACACAAAAGAGACCCAGTACTTC
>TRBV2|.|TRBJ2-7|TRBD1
CASRSLQGAEQYF
TGTGCCAGCAGGTCCTTACAGGGGGCTGAGCAGTACTTC
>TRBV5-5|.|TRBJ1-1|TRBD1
CASSYRQGQGPRSTEAFF
TGTGCCAGCAGCTACCGACAGGGACAGGGGCCCAGGAGCACTGAAGCTTTCTTT
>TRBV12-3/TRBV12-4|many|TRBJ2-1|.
CASSLNAGVDEQFF
TGTGCCAGCAGTTTAAACGCAGGGGTCGATGAGCAGTTCTTC
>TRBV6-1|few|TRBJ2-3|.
CASSEVPRTDTQYF
TGTGCCAGCAGTGAAGTGCCTCGCACAGATACGCAGTATTTT
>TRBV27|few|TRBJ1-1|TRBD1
CASSFGVGQGMNTEAFF
TGTGCCAGCAGTTTTGGTGTGGGACAGGGCATGAACACTGAAGCTTTCTTT
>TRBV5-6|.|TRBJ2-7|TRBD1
CASSGRRQGRYEQYF
TGTGCCAGCAGCGGGCGAAGACAGGGTAGGTACGAGCAGTACTTC
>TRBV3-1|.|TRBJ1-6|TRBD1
CASSPNRQGGTPLHF
TGTGCCAGCAGCCCAAATCGACAGGGGGGGACACCCCTCCACTTT
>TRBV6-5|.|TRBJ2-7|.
CASRPPGVQGSYEQYF
TGTGCCAGCAGACCTCCGGGGGTCCAGGGTTCCTACGAGCAGTACTTC
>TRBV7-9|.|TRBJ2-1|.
CASSLDRIRPIEQFF
TGTGCCAGCAGCTTAGACCGGATCCGCCCGATAGAGCAGTTCTTC
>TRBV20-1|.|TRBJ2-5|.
CSASRSGRQETQYF
TGCAGTGCTAGTAGGTCAGGTCGGCAAGAGACCCAGTACTTC
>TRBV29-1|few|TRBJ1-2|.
CSAREHSNYGYTF
TGCAGCGCAAGGGAACACTCGAACTATGGCTACACCTTC
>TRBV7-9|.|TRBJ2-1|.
CASGPLGGYNEQFF
TGTGCCTCCGGACCCTTGGGAGGATACAATGAGCAGTTCTTC
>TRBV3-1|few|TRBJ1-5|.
CASSQGDVRNQPQHF
TGTGCCAGCAGCCAAGGGGACGTTAGGAATCAGCCCCAGCATTTT
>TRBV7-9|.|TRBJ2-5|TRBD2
CASRSLVGLAGESYQETQYF
TGTGCCAGCAGGAGTCTCGTAGGACTAGCGGGGGAATCGTACCAAGAGACCCAGTACTTC
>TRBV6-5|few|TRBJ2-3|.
CASSYRVPTDTQYF
TGTGCCAGCAGTTACAGGGTTCCCACAGATACGCAGTATTTT
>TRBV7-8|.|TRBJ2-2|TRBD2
CASSLGGGSGELFF
TGTGCCAGCAGCTTAGGGGGGGGGTCCGGGGAGCTGTTTTTT